The rows below give T cell receptor beta chains drawn from one sample of a study of T cells in Graves' hyperthyroidism and ophthalmopathy. TCRdb ran MiXCR on the multiplex PCR reads and lists one entry per CDR3 protein. The sample yields some 620,000 distinct CDR3 sequences, about 17% seen once. Sequencing was done on a sample of blood. These receptors were collected from a woman younger than 45 with Graves' hyperthyroidism. The CDR3 runs from the conserved cysteine through the conserved F or W. The D gene is left open where the match is weak. Size is omitted from some rows. Given values are once, few, many or a class for expanded clones.

v_gene	d_gene	abundance	j_gene	CDR3nt	CDR3aa
TRBV20-1	.	many	TRBJ1-1	TGCAGTGCTACTTCGGGGGTGAACACTGAAGCTTTCTTT	CSATSGVNTEAFF
TRBV13	TRBD2	many	TRBJ2-3	TGTGCCAGCAGCTCTGCGCTCAACCCTAGCGGGAGGACGACAGATACGCAGTATTTT	CASSSALNPSGRTTDTQYF
TRBV2	.	few	TRBJ2-5	TGTGCCAGCACGATGAGTCAATTAGGGGAGACCCAGTACTTC	CASTMSQLGETQYF
TRBV6-1	.	many	TRBJ2-5	TGTGCCAGTGGCCGGGGTACCCAGTACTTC	CASGRGTQYF
TRBV19	TRBD2	.	TRBJ2-1	TGTGCCAGTAGTATCAGCGGGAGGACTTACAATGAGCAGTTCTTC	CASSISGRTYNEQFF
TRBV7-9	TRBD2	.	TRBJ2-7	TGTGCCAGCAGCTCTTCATTAGCGGGAGGTTTCTACGAGCAGTACTTC	CASSSSLAGGFYEQYF
TRBV10-1	.	.	TRBJ1-1	TGCGCCAAAGGACAGTCCCTTAGGACTGAAGCTTTCTTT	CAKGQSLRTEAFF
TRBV6-1	.	many	TRBJ2-1	TGTGCCAGCAGTGATGTGCACCGGGGGGCAAGCAATGAGCAGTTCTTC	CASSDVHRGASNEQFF
TRBV7-2	.	many	TRBJ2-5	TGTGCCAGCAGCCCGATCCATAGCGGCCAAGAGACCCAGTACTTC	CASSPIHSGQETQYF
TRBV5-1	.	.	TRBJ2-7	TGCGCCAGCAGCTCCCAGCGGACCTACGAGCAGTACTTC	CASSSQRTYEQYF
TRBV3-1	TRBD2	many	TRBJ2-1	TGTGCCAGCAGCCAACGGGGACTAGCGGAGAAGAATGAGCAGTTCTTC	CASSQRGLAEKNEQFF
TRBV19	.	few	TRBJ1-5	TGTGCCAGTAGTATAGGGGACGGGGGAAATCAGCCCCAGCATTTT	CASSIGDGGNQPQHF
TRBV29-1	.	few	TRBJ1-3	TGCAGCGTTGCACTGACCTCTGGAAACACCATATATTTT	CSVALTSGNTIYF
TRBV28	TRBD1	few	TRBJ1-2	TGTGCCAGCAGTTTAAGGGGTTTTGGGCCGACAGGGGCCCATACAAACTATGGCTACACCTTC	CASSLRGFGPTGAHTNYGYTF
TRBV4-2	TRBD1	.	TRBJ1-2	TGTGCCAGCAGCCAGGGAGGACAGGGGGCTTCGAATGGCTACACCTTC	CASSQGGQGASNGYTF
TRBV7-8	.	many	TRBJ2-7	TGTGCCAGCAGCCCCCAATTTGGACAGTGGAACATTTACGAGCAGTACTTC	CASSPQFGQWNIYEQYF
TRBV6-2/TRBV6-3	TRBD1	.	TRBJ1-6	TGTGCCAGCAGACCGGACAGGAAAGGAAATTCACCCCTCCACTTT	CASRPDRKGNSPLHF
TRBV20-1	TRBD2	.	TRBJ2-1	TGCAGTGCTAGGCCCCGGACTAGCGGAAGCTCCTACAATGAGCAGTTCTTC	CSARPRTSGSSYNEQFF
TRBV2	.	many	TRBJ2-7	TGTGCCAGCAGAGTCAGGGTCCACGAGCAGTACTTC	CASRVRVHEQYF
TRBV5-1	TRBD1	.	TRBJ1-1	TGTGCCAGCAGCTTGAACCAGGGGGGGAACACTGAAGCTTTCTTT	CASSLNQGGNTEAFF
TRBV6-5	.	few	TRBJ1-3	TGTGCCAGCAGTTACAATCCTTCGACCGGATCGCGAAACACCATATATTTT	CASSYNPSTGSRNTIYF
TRBV7-2	.	.	TRBJ2-3	TGTGCCCGCACCCCTATTGTGCTTGCTGGGAACACAGATACGCAGTATTTT	CARTPIVLAGNTDTQYF
TRBV6-1	.	.	TRBJ2-3	TGTGCCAGCAGTGTATCCATGAGCACAGATACGCAGTATTTT	CASSVSMSTDTQYF
TRBV7-3	.	many	TRBJ1-6	TGTGCCAGCAGCCCCCGCCGAGCGAATTCACCCCTCCACTTT	CASSPRRANSPLHF
TRBV20-1	.	many	TRBJ1-2	TGCAGTGCTCCTCATGGCTACACCTTC	CSAPHGYTF
TRBV6-1	.	many	TRBJ2-1	TGTGCCAGCCTATTGGCTAATGAGCAGTTCTTC	CASLLANEQFF
TRBV20-1	.	.	TRBJ2-3	TGCAGTGCTCGGAGGACACATTCCCACACAGATACGCAGTATTTT	CSARRTHSHTDTQYF
TRBV7-3	TRBD2	many	TRBJ2-2	TGTGCCAGCAGCTTAGTAGCGGGTGGCGGGGAGCTGTTTTTT	CASSLVAGGGELFF
TRBV6-4	.	many	TRBJ2-2	TGTGCCAGCAGTGACTCAGCGATCGGGGAGCTGTTTTTT	CASSDSAIGELFF
TRBV7-8	.	.	TRBJ2-7	TGTGCCAGCAGCTTACGGCGGGGTTCTTCCTACGAGCAGTACTTC	CASSLRRGSSYEQYF
TRBV9	.	.	TRBJ2-5	TGTGCCAGCAGCCAATCCCCGACTGCTCAAGAGACCCAGTACTTC	CASSQSPTAQETQYF
TRBV18	.	few	TRBJ2-3	TGTGCCAGCTCACCACCGACCTACACAGATACGCAGTATTTT	CASSPPTYTDTQYF
TRBV7-2	.	many	TRBJ2-1	TGTGCCAGCAGCTTTGGCTCCAGCTCCTACAATGAGCAGTTCTTC	CASSFGSSSYNEQFF
TRBV28	.	many	TRBJ2-1	TGTGCCAGCAGTTTTTCACCAAATGAGCAGTTCTTC	CASSFSPNEQFF
TRBV12-3/TRBV12-4	TRBD1	many	TRBJ2-5	TGTGCCAGCGGCCGGGGACAGGGAGAAGAGACCCAGTACTTC	CASGRGQGEETQYF
TRBV20-1	TRBD2	.	TRBJ2-2	TGCAGTGCCTTGAGCGGGGTGAACACCGGGGAGCTGTTTTTT	CSALSGVNTGELFF
TRBV9	.	.	TRBJ1-3	TGTGCCAGCAGCGTAGGTGTGGCGGGGATAGGAAACACCATATATTTT	CASSVGVAGIGNTIYF